The 2 T cell receptor beta chains in this list originate from one sample, sequenced in a study of T-cell memory formation after mild COVID-19. TCRdb used MiXCR to reprocess the 5' RACE reads, holding one entry per CDR3 protein. The profile shows some 300,000 distinct CDR3 sequences, 20% of them singletons. Sequenced: PBMCs or a T cell subset sorted from them (not recorded which). These receptors originate from a man aged 18 to 29 who had mild COVID-19 (a few samples of this study predate the infection). Cell type and time point are not known.

The DNA for the CDR3 is TGCGCCAGCAGCTTGGCGCTCTCAGGGAACACTGAAGCTTTCTTT. Encoded protein: CASSLALSGNTEAFF. V gene TRBV5-1 combines with J gene TRBJ1-1; no firm D call. The CDR3 has 15 amino acids. Germline V gene lookup returns CDR1 SGHRS and CDR2 YFSETQ. The V gene lost 0 bases and the J gene lost 1 base, with 10 bases spanning the gap.

This clonotype was counted a few times. The chain uses TRBV7-9 and TRBJ2-1; D may be TRBD2 (6 bases). In germline, CDR1 is SEHNR, CDR2 FQNEAQ (reference sequence). This CDR3 spans 13 amino acids. Between the trimmed V and J ends, which lost 4 bases and 7 bases, there was a span of 11 bases. The CDR3: CASSSGTANEQFF. The CDR3 nucleotides are TGTGCCAGCAGCTCTGGGACTGCGAATGAGCAGTTCTTC.